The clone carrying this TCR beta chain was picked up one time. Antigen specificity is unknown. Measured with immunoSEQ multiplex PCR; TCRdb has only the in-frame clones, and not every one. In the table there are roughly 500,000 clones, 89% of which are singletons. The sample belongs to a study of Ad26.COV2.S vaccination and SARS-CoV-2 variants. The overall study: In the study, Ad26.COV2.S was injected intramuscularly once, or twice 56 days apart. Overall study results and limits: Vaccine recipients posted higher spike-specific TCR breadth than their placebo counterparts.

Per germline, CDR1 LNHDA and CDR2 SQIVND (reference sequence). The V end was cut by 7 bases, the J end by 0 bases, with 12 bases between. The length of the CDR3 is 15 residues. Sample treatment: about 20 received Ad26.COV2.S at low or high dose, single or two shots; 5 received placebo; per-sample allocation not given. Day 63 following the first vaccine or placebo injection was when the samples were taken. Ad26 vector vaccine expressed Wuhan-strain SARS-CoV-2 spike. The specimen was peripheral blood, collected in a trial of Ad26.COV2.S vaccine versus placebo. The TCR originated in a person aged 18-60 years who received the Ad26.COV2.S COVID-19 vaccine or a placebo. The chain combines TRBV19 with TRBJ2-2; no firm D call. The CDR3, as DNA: TGTGCCAGTACCCCTCGGCTAGCGAACACCGGGGAGCTGTTTTTT. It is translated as CASTPRLANTGELFF.